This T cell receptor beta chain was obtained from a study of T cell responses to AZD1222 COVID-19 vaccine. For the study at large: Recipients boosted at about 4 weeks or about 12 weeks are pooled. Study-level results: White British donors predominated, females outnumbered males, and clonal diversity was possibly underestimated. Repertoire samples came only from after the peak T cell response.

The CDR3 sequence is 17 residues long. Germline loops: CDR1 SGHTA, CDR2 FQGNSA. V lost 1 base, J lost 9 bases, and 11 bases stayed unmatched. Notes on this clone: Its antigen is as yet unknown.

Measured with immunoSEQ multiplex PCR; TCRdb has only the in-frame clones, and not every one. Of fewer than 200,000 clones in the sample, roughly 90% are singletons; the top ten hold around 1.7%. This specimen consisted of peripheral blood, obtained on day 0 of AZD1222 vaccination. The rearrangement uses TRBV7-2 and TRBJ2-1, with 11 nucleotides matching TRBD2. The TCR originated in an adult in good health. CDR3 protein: CASSLGIAGGPRGEQFF. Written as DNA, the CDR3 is TGTGCCAGCAGCTTAGGAATAGCGGGGGGGCCTCGTGGTGAGCAGTTCTTC.